This is a list of T cell receptor beta chains from one sample in a study of blood T cell repertoires in COVID-19. The protocol was immunoSEQ multiplex PCR, while the TCRdb copy is restricted to in-frame clones and leaves out a portion. The sample has under 200,000 clones, about 82% seen once; the top ten hold about 0.95%. Sequenced input: peripheral blood. These receptors all stem from a man between 60 and 70 years old with COVID-19, enrolled during active disease. Both conserved end residues are part of each CDR3. D genes are given only for firm matches. Size values are once, few and many counts, or a class for expanded clones, and some rows have none.

CDR3aa,CDR3nt,d_gene,j_gene,v_gene,abundance
CATSARQGLRAEAFF,TGTGCCACCAGCGCTCGACAGGGTCTAAGGGCTGAAGCTTTCTTT,TRBD1,TRBJ1-1,TRBV15,-
CASSLGQGAGGYTF,TGTGCCAGCAGCTTAGGACAGGGGGCAGGGGGCTACACCTTC,TRBD1,TRBJ1-2,TRBV7-2,-
CASSVGSGRVSYEQFF,TGTGCCAGCAGCGTAGGTAGCGGGAGGGTGAGCTATGAGCAGTTCTTC,TRBD2,TRBJ2-1,TRBV9,-
CASSPTLATGWRNEQFF,TGTGCCAGCAGTCCTACTTTGGCGACAGGGTGGAGGAATGAGCAGTTCTTC,TRBD1,TRBJ2-1,TRBV27,-
CASSQDRAINSPLHF,TGTGCCAGCAGCCAAGATAGAGCCATCAATTCACCCCTCCACTTT,-,TRBJ1-6,TRBV4-2,-
CASSTSSGGSYNEQFF,TGTGCCAGCAGTACGTCTAGCGGAGGCTCCTACAATGAGCAGTTCTTC,TRBD2,TRBJ2-1,TRBV2,-
CASDSGGLNYGYTF,TGTGCCAGCGACTCCGGCGGACTGAACTATGGCTACACCTTC,-,TRBJ1-2,TRBV7-9,-
CASRQGRNTEAFF,TGTGCCAGCAGGCAGGGGAGGAACACTGAAGCTTTCTTT,-,TRBJ1-1,TRBV7-8,-
CASSPEGGPNQPQHF,TGTGCCAGTAGCCCCGAGGGGGGGCCCAATCAGCCCCAGCATTTT,-,TRBJ1-5,TRBV19,-
CASRLASLRYNEQFF,TGTGCCAGCAGGTTAGCGTCCCTCCGATACAATGAGCAGTTCTTC,-,TRBJ2-1,TRBV5-6,-
CASSQFRDRNTGELFF,TGTGCCAGCAGCCAGTTCCGGGACAGGAACACCGGGGAGCTGTTTTTT,TRBD1,TRBJ2-2,TRBV14,-
CASSQDGTGFDEQYF,TGCGCCAGCAGCCAAGATGGGACAGGGTTCGACGAGCAGTACTTC,TRBD1,TRBJ2-7,TRBV4-1,-
CASSSIGRAEPQHF,TGTGCCAGCAGTTCCATCGGGAGGGCCGAACCCCAGCATTTT,-,TRBJ1-5,TRBV27,-
CASSDSQRQGNTEAFF,TGTGCCAGCAGCGATTCGCAAAGACAGGGAAACACTGAAGCTTTCTTT,TRBD1,TRBJ1-1,TRBV9,-
CASSSGQGPSNYGYTF,TGTGCCAGCAGCTCGGGACAGGGGCCCTCTAACTATGGCTACACCTTC,TRBD1,TRBJ1-2,TRBV14,few
CASSGVPGDNSGNTIYF,TGTGCCAGCAGTGGTGTGCCAGGCGATAACTCTGGAAACACCATATATTTT,-,TRBJ1-3,TRBV6-1,-
CASSYTGQGGETQYF,TGCGCCAGCAGCTATACGGGACAGGGGGGCGAGACCCAGTACTTC,TRBD1,TRBJ2-5,TRBV5-1,few
CASSLRRGGGPDEQFF,TGTGCCAGCAGCTTACGGAGAGGGGGAGGGCCAGACGAGCAGTTCTTC,-,TRBJ2-1,TRBV7-9,-
CASSLAATYEQYF,TGTGCCAGCAGCTTAGCAGCGACCTACGAGCAGTACTTC,-,TRBJ2-7,TRBV7-9,-
CSASPSGFSYEQYF,TGCAGTGCTAGTCCTAGCGGTTTCTCCTACGAGCAGTACTTC,TRBD2,TRBJ2-7,TRBV20-1,few
CASSQVQQFTDTQYF,TGTGCCAGCAGCCAAGTACAACAGTTCACAGATACGCAGTATTTT,-,TRBJ2-3,TRBV14,-
CASSPSLLGGTDTQYF,TGTGCCAGCAGCCCCTCCCTACTGGGAGGCACAGATACGCAGTATTTT,-,TRBJ2-3,TRBV11-3,-
CASSRRRNNSPLHF,TGTGCCAGCAGCCGCAGGAGGAATAATTCACCCCTCCACTTT,-,TRBJ1-6,TRBV5-6,-
CASSLQGADYGYTF,TGTGCCAGCAGTTTACAGGGGGCGGACTATGGCTACACCTTC,TRBD1,TRBJ1-2,TRBV5-4,-